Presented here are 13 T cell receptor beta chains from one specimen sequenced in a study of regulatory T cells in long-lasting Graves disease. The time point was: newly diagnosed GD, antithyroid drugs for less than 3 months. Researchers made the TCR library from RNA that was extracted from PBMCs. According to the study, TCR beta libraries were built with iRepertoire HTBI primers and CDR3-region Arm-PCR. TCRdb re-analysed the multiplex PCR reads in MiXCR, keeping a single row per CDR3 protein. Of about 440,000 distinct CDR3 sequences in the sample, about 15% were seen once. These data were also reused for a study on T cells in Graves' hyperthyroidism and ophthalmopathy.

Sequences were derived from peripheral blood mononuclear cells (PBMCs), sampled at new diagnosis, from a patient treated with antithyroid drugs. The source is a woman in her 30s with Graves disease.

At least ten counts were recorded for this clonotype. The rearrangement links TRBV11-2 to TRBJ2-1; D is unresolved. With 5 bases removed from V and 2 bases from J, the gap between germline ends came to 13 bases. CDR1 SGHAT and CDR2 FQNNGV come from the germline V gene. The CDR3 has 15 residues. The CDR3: CASSARTSTYNEQFF. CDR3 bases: TGTGCCAGCAGCGCTAGGACCAGCACCTACAATGAGCAGTTCTTC.

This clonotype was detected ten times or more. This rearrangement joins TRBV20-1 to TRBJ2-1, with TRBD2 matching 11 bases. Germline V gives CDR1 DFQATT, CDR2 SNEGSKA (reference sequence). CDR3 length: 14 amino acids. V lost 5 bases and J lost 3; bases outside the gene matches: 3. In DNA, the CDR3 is TGCAGTGCTTCGGGACTAGCGGACTACAATGAGCAGTTCTTC. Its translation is CSASGLADYNEQFF.

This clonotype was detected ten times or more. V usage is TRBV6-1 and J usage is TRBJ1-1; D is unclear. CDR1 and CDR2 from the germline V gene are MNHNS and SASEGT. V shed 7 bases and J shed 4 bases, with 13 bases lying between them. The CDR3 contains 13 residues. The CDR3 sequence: CASMGDGGTEAFF. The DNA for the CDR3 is TGTGCCAGCATGGGCGATGGCGGCACTGAAGCTTTCTTT.

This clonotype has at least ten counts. CDR3 amino acids: CASSLRGSGNTIYF. CDR3 coding DNA: TGTGCCAGCAGTTTGAGGGGATCTGGAAACACCATATATTTT. V is TRBV12-3 or TRBV12-4 and J is TRBJ1-3, with D maybe TRBD1 (5 bases). The V end was cut by 3 bases, the J end by 1 base, with 7 bases between. The CDR3 sequence is 14 residues long.

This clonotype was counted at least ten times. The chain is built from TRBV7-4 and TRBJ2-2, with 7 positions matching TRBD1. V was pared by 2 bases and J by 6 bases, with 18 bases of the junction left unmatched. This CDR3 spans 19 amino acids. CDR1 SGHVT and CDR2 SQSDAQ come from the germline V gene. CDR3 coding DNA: TGTGCCAGCAGCTTATGTCCCCTAACTACGGGACAGCATCCCGGGGAGCTGTTTTTT. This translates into CASSLCPLTTGQHPGELFF.

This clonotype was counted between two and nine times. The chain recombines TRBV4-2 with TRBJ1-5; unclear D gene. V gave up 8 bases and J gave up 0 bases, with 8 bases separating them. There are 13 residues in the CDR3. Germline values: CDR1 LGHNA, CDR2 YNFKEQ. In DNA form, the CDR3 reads TGTGCCAGCCGTCTGCATAGCAATCAGCCCCAGCATTTT. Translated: CASRLHSNQPQHF.

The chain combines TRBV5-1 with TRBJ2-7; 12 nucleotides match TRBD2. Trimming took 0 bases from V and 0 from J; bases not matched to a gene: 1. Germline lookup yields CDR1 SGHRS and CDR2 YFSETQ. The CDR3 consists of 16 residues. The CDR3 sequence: CASSLELAGGSYEQYF. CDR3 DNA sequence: TGCGCCAGCAGCTTGGAACTAGCGGGAGGCTCCTACGAGCAGTACTTC.

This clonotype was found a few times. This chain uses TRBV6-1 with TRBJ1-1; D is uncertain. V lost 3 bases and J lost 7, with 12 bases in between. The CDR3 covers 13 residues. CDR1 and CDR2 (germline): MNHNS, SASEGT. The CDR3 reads CASSDSSMLEAFF. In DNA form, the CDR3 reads TGTGCCAGCAGTGACTCCTCGATGCTTGAAGCTTTCTTT.

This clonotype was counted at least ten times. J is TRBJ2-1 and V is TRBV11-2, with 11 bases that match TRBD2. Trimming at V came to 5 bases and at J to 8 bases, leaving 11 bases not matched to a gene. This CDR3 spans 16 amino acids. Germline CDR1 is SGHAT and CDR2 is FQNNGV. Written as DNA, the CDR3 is TGTGCCAGCAGCATACGGACTAGCGGGTGGGGGGATGAGCAGTTCTTC. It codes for CASSIRTSGWGDEQFF.

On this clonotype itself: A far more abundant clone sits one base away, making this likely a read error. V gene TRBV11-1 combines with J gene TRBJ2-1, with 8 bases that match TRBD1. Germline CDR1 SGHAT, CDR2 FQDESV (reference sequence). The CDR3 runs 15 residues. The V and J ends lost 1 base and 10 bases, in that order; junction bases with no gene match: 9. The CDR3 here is CASSLEGTGPYEQFF. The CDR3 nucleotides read TGTGCCAGCAGCTTAGAGGGGACAGGTCCGTACGAGCAGTTCTTC.

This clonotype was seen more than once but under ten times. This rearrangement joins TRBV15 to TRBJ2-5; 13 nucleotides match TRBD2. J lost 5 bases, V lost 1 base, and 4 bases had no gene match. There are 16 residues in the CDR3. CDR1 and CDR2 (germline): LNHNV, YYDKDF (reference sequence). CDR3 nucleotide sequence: TGTGCCACCAGCAGAGGGACTAGCGGGAGTATGGAGACCCAGTACTTC. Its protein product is CATSRGTSGSMETQYF.

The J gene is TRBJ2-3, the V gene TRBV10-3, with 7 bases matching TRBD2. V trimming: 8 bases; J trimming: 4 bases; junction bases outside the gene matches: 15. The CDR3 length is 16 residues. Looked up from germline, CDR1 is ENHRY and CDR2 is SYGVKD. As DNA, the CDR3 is TGTGCCATCGACGGTACTCGTTTGGGGGGGGCAGATACGCAGTATTTT. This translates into CAIDGTRLGGADTQYF.

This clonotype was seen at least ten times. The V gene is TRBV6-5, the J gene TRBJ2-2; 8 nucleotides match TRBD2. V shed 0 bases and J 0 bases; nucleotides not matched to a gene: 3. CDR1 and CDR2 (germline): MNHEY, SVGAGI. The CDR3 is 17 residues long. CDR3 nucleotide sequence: TGTGCCAGCAGTTACTCGCCTAGCGGGTCGAACACCGGGGAGCTGTTTTTT. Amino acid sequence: CASSYSPSGSNTGELFF.